The next 9 T cell receptor beta chains were all read from a single sample in a study of blood T cell repertoires in COVID-19. Profiled with immunoSEQ multiplex PCR; TCRdb holds only in-frame clones, not every one. The table shows 180,000 or so clones, with 75% to 85% occurring only once. Specimen: PBMCs or T cells enriched from blood (not recorded which). The receptors here all came from a man aged 45-65 years who had recovered from COVID-19.

The chain combines TRBV7-8 with TRBJ2-3, with D unresolved. Trimming took 5 bases from V and 3 from J, leaving 9 bases between them. CDR3 size: 13 residues. The germline V gene encodes CDR1 SGHVS and CDR2 FQNEAQ. CDR3 protein: CASSLLRTDTQYF. CDR3 nucleotides: TGTGCCAGCAGCCTTCTCAGGACAGATACGCAGTATTTT.

V and J are TRBV3-1 (or the pseudogene TRBV3-2) and TRBJ1-3; weak D call: TRBD1 (5 bases). The CDR3 loop spans 14 amino acids. CDR1 and CDR2 from the germline V gene are LGHDT and YNNKEL (reference sequence). V shed 4 bases and J shed 4 bases, with 11 bases lying between them. The CDR3 nucleotides read TGTGCCAGCAGCCTCAGGGATGCCGGAAACACCATATATTTT. This gives the protein CASSLRDAGNTIYF.

V usage is TRBV5-8 and J usage is TRBJ2-3; possible D gene TRBD1, 6 bases. Germline V gene sequence: CDR1 SGHTS, CDR2 YDEGEE. The CDR3 is made up of 15 amino acids. V lost 6 bases and J lost 5, with 19 bases in between. CDR3 sequence (DNA): TGTGCCAGCAAAATCGGGACAAGTATGGTAGATACGCAGTATTTT. It specifies CASKIGTSMVDTQYF.

The chain recombines TRBV20-1 with TRBJ2-7, with 13 bases fitting TRBD2. In germline, CDR1 is DFQATT, CDR2 SNEGSKA (reference sequence). The CDR3 extends over 14 amino acids. Trimming removed 3 bases from V and 6 bases from J; junction bases left unmatched: 5. CDR3 residues: CSASRLAGGGEQYF. CDR3 DNA: TGCAGTGCTAGTCGACTAGCGGGGGGTGGCGAGCAGTACTTC.

The chain couples TRBV30 to TRBJ2-3; D perhaps matches TRBD2 (7 bases). The CDR3 covers 14 residues. Germline values: CDR1 GTSNPN, CDR2 SVGIG (reference sequence). V dropped 4 bases and J dropped 3 bases, with 14 bases sitting between them. The CDR3 here is CAWKGGYGTDTQYF. CDR3 in DNA: TGTGCCTGGAAGGGGGGGTACGGGACAGATACGCAGTATTTT.

In its sample, this clone was seen a few times. The V call is TRBV19, the J call TRBJ1-1, with 10 bases identical to TRBD1. After removal of 6 bases from V and 7 bases from J, the junction contained 8 bases not matched to a gene. This CDR3 has 14 amino acids. Germline lookup yields CDR1 LNHDA and CDR2 SQIVND (reference sequence). CDR3 sequence reads: CASRPDRGHYEAFF. In DNA, the CDR3 is TGTGCCAGTAGACCTGACAGGGGGCATTATGAAGCTTTCTTT.

CDR3 in amino acids: CATSARGGGEEQYF. Written as DNA, the CDR3 is TGTGCCACCAGTGCCCGGGGGGGCGGTGAGGAGCAGTACTTC. The rearrangement uses TRBV24-1 and TRBJ2-7, with 8 bases that match TRBD2. V lost 5 bases, J lost 7 bases, and 9 bases stayed unmatched. From germline, CDR1 is KGHDR and CDR2 SFDVKD. The CDR3 length is 14 residues.

This clone was seen more than once but under ten times. The chain recombines TRBV19 with TRBJ1-1, with D possibly matching TRBD1 (6 bases). Germline assignment: CDR1 LNHDA and CDR2 SQIVND (reference sequence). With 6 bases removed from V and 3 bases from J, the gap between germline ends came to 11 bases. This CDR3 is built from 13 residues. In DNA, the CDR3 is TGTGCCAGTAGAAGGACAGATTACACTGAAGCTTTCTTT. Translating it yields CASRRTDYTEAFF.

This sequence joins TRBV19 and TRBJ1-5; the D is unclear. Germline V gene data show CDR1 as LNHDA and CDR2 as SQIVND (reference sequence). V was trimmed by 5 bases and J by 0 bases, leaving 11 bases between them. The CDR3 is 15 amino acids. The CDR3 sequence is CASSQNSDSNQPQHF. The CDR3 bases are TGTGCCAGTAGTCAAAATTCAGATAGCAATCAGCCCCAGCATTTT.